The 15 T cell receptor beta chains below were found in one sample sequenced in a study of T cells in women clearing cervical HPV infection. Data came from immunoSEQ multiplex PCR; TCRdb stores just in-frame clones and leaves some out. This table lists roughly 30,000 clones. What was sequenced was blood buffy coat. The receptors were sampled from a woman between 18 and 75 years old with a cervical HPV16 infection that either progressed to CIN3+ or cleared (not recorded which).

Turning to this clone: The CDR3 end lies 3 residues beyond the end of the read and is filled in from the germline J gene. The chain combines TRBV20-1 with TRBJ1-4, with unresolved D. The V gene lost 3 bases and the J gene lost 6 bases, with 5 bases spanning the gap. The CDR3 contains 11 residues. CDR1 is DFQATT, CDR2 SNEGSKA, per germline (reference sequence). CDR3 DNA (partial): TGCAGTGCTAGTATTTATGAAAAA. The encoded protein is CSASIYEK. The full CDR3 is CSASIYEKLFF.

With regard to this clone: Read coverage stops 3 residues before the CDR3 terminus; the germline J gene supplies the remainder. V is TRBV5-1 and J is TRBJ2-1; 7 positions match TRBD2. The CDR3 totals 16 residues. CDR1 and CDR2 (germline): SGHRS, YFSETQ. The junction had 9 bases not matched to a gene; V was cut back by 4 bases and J by 2 bases. The chain's CDR3 is CASSIRGEGPYNEQFF. The covered CDR3 bases are TGCGCCAGCAGCATCCGGGGGGAGGGCCCCTACAATGAG.

As regards this clone: Coverage ceases 3 residues before the CDR3 finishes, and the germline J gene fills in the end. This chain joins TRBV7-9 and TRBJ1-1; 8 bases line up with TRBD1. Germline loops: CDR1 SEHNR, CDR2 FQNEAQ (reference sequence). The CDR3 has 13 amino acids. The CDR3: CASSQDRVWPAFF. CDR3 bases read: TGTGCCAGCAGCCAGGACAGGGTTTGGCCC.

Concerning this clone itself: The read gets to within 3 residues of the CDR3 end, and the germline J gene fills in the rest. This sequence joins TRBV18 and TRBJ1-1; possible D gene TRBD1, 5 bases. This CDR3 contains 14 residues. V gave up 3 bases and J gave up 7 bases, with 15 bases separating them. Germline CDR1 is KGHSH and CDR2 is LQKENI. CDR3 bases read: TGTGCCAGCTCACCCCTTGGGGCAGGGAATGAA. Its protein is CASSPLGAGNE. The entire CDR3 reads CASSPLGAGNEAFF.

The CDR3 DNA, read in part, is TGTGCCAGCAGCTTTAGTCCAAATTCACCC. As protein: CASSFSPNSP. The CDR3 in its entirety is CASSFSPNSPLHF. This chain uses TRBV11-2 with TRBJ1-6; the D is unclear. The read stops 3 residues short of the end of the CDR3; the missing end is completed from the germline J gene. The germline gives CDR1 SGHAT, CDR2 FQNNGV. CDR3 length equals 13 residues. V was trimmed by 3 bases and J by 7 bases, leaving 7 bases between them.

With respect to this clone: The read ends 3 residues before the CDR3 terminus; that terminus is restored from the germline J gene. The chain carries TRBV6-1 and TRBJ1-5; D is undetermined. The germline V and J ends were trimmed by 0 bases and 1 base, with 7 bases remaining between them. Germline V gives CDR1 MNHNS, CDR2 SASEGT. The length of the CDR3 is 15 residues. The CDR3 DNA, read in part, is TGTGCCAGCAGTGAAGCCTTCCCGAGCAATCAGCCC. Protein sequence: CASSEAFPSNQP. The whole CDR3 reads CASSEAFPSNQPQHF.

About this clone itself: The read falls 3 residues short of the CDR3 end, and the missing part is taken from the germline J gene. The chain uses TRBV20-1 and TRBJ2-2, with TRBD1 as a possible D gene (6 bases). Germline loops: CDR1 DFQATT, CDR2 SNEGSKA (reference sequence). This CDR3 spans 15 amino acids. The DNA read from the CDR3 is TGCAGTGCTGTTCGGGGACACTTGAATAATTCACCG. This translates into CSAVRGHLNNSP. The entire CDR3 protein is CSAVRGHLNNSPLFF.

To note about this clone: The read terminates 3 residues before the CDR3 end, so the remaining end is supplied by the germline J gene. The chain has TRBV7-3 and TRBJ1-2; the match to TRBD1 covers 8 bases. Looked up from germline, CDR1 is SGHTA and CDR2 is FQGTGA. The CDR3 has 15 amino acids. The sequenced CDR3 bases are TGTGCCAGCAGCCGAGGACAGGGAGTAGCAGATACC. Its protein product is CASSRGQGVADT. The full-length CDR3 reads as CASSRGQGVADTYTF.

A note on this clone: Read coverage stops 3 residues before the CDR3 terminus; the germline J gene supplies the remainder. The gene calls are TRBV7-9 and TRBJ2-5; 10 positions match TRBD1. The V segment lost 5 bases and the J segment 4 bases; nucleotides outside the gene matches: 7. The germline V gene has CDR1 SEHNR and CDR2 FQNEAQ (reference sequence). This CDR3 contains 15 residues. The CDR3 spells CASSPGTGEGETQYF. The CDR3 DNA, read in part, is TGTGCCAGCAGCCCCGGGACAGGGGAAGGAGAGACC.

CDR3 bases read: TGTGCCAGCTCCCGTAAGGGGCAGTGGTGGACCGGGGAG. It encodes CASSRKGQWWTGE. The full-length CDR3 reads as CASSRKGQWWTGELFF. The rearrangement joins TRBV18 to TRBJ2-2; D possibly corresponds to TRBD1 (5 bases). The read stops 3 residues short of the end of the CDR3; the missing end is completed from the germline J gene. The CDR3 is 16 residues long. The germline gives CDR1 KGHSH, CDR2 LQKENI. The germline V and J ends were trimmed by 6 bases and 5 bases, with 19 bases remaining between them.

The CDR3 here is CASSIGVQAPGSPLHF. Partial CDR3 DNA: TGTGCCAGTAGTATAGGGGTCCAAGCCCCCGGGTCACCC. The chain has TRBV19 and TRBJ1-6; no clear D gene. The observed sequence ends 3 residues before the CDR3 terminus, with the missing tail filled in from the germline J gene. CDR3 size: 16 residues. Germline-derived CDR1 and CDR2 are LNHDA and SQIVND (reference sequence). Trimming removed 1 base at V and 10 bases at J, with 17 bases between.

A note on this clone: The read ends 3 residues shy of where the CDR3 ends; the end is completed using the germline J gene. The chain uses TRBV5-1 and TRBJ2-4, with TRBD2 identical over 10 bases. The CDR3 loop spans 18 amino acids. From germline, CDR1 is SGHRS and CDR2 YFSETQ. CDR3 DNA (partial): TGCGCCAGCAGCTTGTCATATTCCCCTAGCGGGAGTATAATGCGT. Protein sequence: CASSLSYSPSGSIMR. The full-length CDR3 reads as CASSLSYSPSGSIMRQYF.

The covered CDR3 bases are TGCAGTGCTAGAGATGGGGGGGGTTTCAGCTCCTACAATGAG. Its translation is CSARDGGGFSSYNE. The full CDR3 protein reads CSARDGGGFSSYNEQFF. The chain has TRBV20-1 and TRBJ2-1; 7 bases map to TRBD2. The read gets to within 3 residues of the CDR3 end, and the germline J gene fills in the rest. From germline, CDR1 is DFQATT and CDR2 SNEGSKA (reference sequence). The CDR3 extends over 17 amino acids. V gave up 0 bases and J gave up 0 bases; unmatched junction bases: 8.

CDR3 protein: CASSLTGNQPQHF. CDR3 DNA, as far as it was read: TGTGCCAGCAGCTTAACAGGGAATCAGCCC. The chain recombines TRBV7-2 with TRBJ1-5, with D possibly TRBD1 on 6 matching bases. Read coverage stops 3 residues before the CDR3 terminus; the germline J gene supplies the remainder. Germline CDR1 and CDR2: SGHTA and FQGNSA. The CDR3 extends over 13 amino acids. V shed 2 bases and J shed 4 bases, with 6 bases lying between them.

With respect to this clone: Read coverage stops 3 residues before the CDR3 terminus; the germline J gene supplies the remainder. This chain joins TRBV7-6 and TRBJ2-3, with D unclear. The CDR3 spans 12 residues. Per germline, CDR1 SGHVS and CDR2 FNYEAQ. V lost 4 bases, J lost 2 bases, and 4 bases lay in between. The CDR3 spells CASSSSTDTQYF. CDR3 bases read: TGTGCCAGCAGCTCTTCCACAGATACG.